This T cell receptor beta chain was observed in a study of CD8 T cells in ankylosing spondylitis. Study-wide results and limits: Prior literature has documented some motif variants in synovial fluid and blood from reactive arthritis.

Turning to this clonotype: Its antigen is unknown.

TCRdb reanalysed the 5' RACE reads using MiXCR and keeps one entry per CDR3 protein. Of 300,000 to 400,000 distinct CDR3 sequences listed, approximately 20% are singletons. CDR3 size: 14 residues. V is TRBV21-1 and J is TRBJ1-2; the table's D gene call, TRBD1, was not cross checked with the DNA. TRBV21-1 is a recognized pseudogene. The sequencing sample was made of blood, either unsorted or a sorted T cell fraction (not recorded which). The receptor was isolated from a male donor with ankylosing spondylitis or in good health (not recorded which). The CDR3: CASSSRGVQEGYTF. CDR3 DNA sequence: TGTGCCAGCAGCAGTCGGGGGGTTCAAGAGGGCTACACCTTC.